The 32 T cell receptor beta chains reported below all come from one sample, sequenced in a study of shared clonotypes between healthy human individuals. TCRdb's copy holds only in-frame clones and misses some; the assay was immunoSEQ multiplex PCR. Of about 380,000 clones listed, roughly 96% are singletons. Sequenced sample: memory CD8+ T cells sorted from blood. The subset: CD45RO+ cells pooled with CCR7-negative TemRA cells. The receptor set was obtained from a man younger than 40 in good health.

The chain links TRBV7-6 to TRBJ2-1; the match to TRBD2 covers 8 bases. The length of the CDR3 is 16 residues. The junction had 17 bases not matched to a gene; V was cut back by 7 bases and J by 9 bases. Germline V gives CDR1 SGHVS, CDR2 FNYEAQ. CDR3 residues: CASKLAGSGSPGEQFF. As DNA, the CDR3 is TGTGCCAGCAAATTAGCGGGGAGCGGAAGTCCGGGTGAGCAGTTCTTC.

The chain is built from TRBV6-1 and TRBJ2-3; 13 bases match TRBD2. Germline lookup yields CDR1 MNHNS and CDR2 SASEGT. V shed 1 base, J shed 2 bases, and the junction held 9 bases outside the gene matches. CDR3 length equals 19 residues. CDR3 region: CASSEVYRGLAGYTDTQYF. The CDR3 DNA follows: TGTGCCAGCAGTGAAGTCTACAGGGGACTAGCGGGATACACAGATACGCAGTATTTT.

The rearrangement uses TRBV28 and TRBJ2-5; the D is unclear. Germline V gene lookup returns CDR1 MDHEN and CDR2 SYDVKM. V was pared by 3 bases and J by 7 bases, with 6 bases between. This CDR3 comprises 11 residues. The CDR3 sequence is CASSFLSTQYF. Here the CDR3 DNA reads TGTGCCAGCAGTTTTTTGTCGACCCAGTACTTC.

The rearrangement joins TRBV5-4 to TRBJ1-2, with D possibly matching TRBD1 (5 bases). Germline V gives CDR1 SGHNT, CDR2 YYREEE (reference sequence). This CDR3 is built from 14 residues. Trimming cost V 4 bases and J 3 bases, with 13 bases left between them. CDR3 region: CASSPGGIYYGYTF. The CDR3 DNA reads TGTGCCAGCAGCCCGGGGGGGATCTACTATGGCTACACCTTC.

The chain employs TRBV28 and TRBJ1-5, with no clear D. The CDR3 consists of 17 residues. Germline values: CDR1 MDHEN, CDR2 SYDVKM. Trimming shortened V by 3 bases and J by 0 bases, and 15 bases separated the two germline ends. CDR3 residues: CASSLATGKYSNQPQHF. The CDR3 DNA reads as TGTGCCAGCAGTTTGGCAACGGGGAAATATAGCAATCAGCCCCAGCATTTT.

This chain connects TRBV6-5 to TRBJ2-7; 9 bases line up with TRBD1. In germline, CDR1 is MNHEY, CDR2 SVGAGI. CDR3 length: 15 residues. The ends lost 2 bases at V and 3 bases at J; junction bases unmatched: 5. The CDR3 is CASSYQDRGIYEQYF. The CDR3 DNA reads as TGTGCCAGCAGTTACCAAGACAGGGGGATCTACGAGCAGTACTTC.

V and J are TRBV5-3 and TRBJ1-4; D unresolved. TRBV5-3 is an ORF, with its function uncertain. The CDR3 contains 15 residues. Trimming left V 1 base short and J 7 bases short, with 14 bases between. The chain's CDR3 is CARSLLVTKGEKLFF. CDR3 in DNA: TGTGCCAGAAGCTTGTTAGTGACGAAGGGTGAAAAACTGTTTTTT.

The V call is TRBV15, the J call TRBJ2-2, with D maybe TRBD2 (6 bases). The length of the CDR3 is 13 residues. CDR1 LNHNV and CDR2 YYDKDF come from the germline V gene (reference sequence). V was cut by 3 bases and J by 6 bases, with 8 bases left in between. CDR3 nucleotide sequence: TGTGCCACCAGCAGTACTAGCCCCGGGGAGCTGTTTTTT. It is translated as CATSSTSPGELFF.

Details on this clone: This CDR3 is also generated by other DNA sequences in the sample. The chain employs TRBV6-6 and TRBJ1-2; D might be TRBD1 (6 bases). This CDR3 has 14 amino acids. V was cut by 2 bases and J by 4 bases, with 11 bases left in between. Germline V CDR1 and CDR2: MNHNY, SVGAGI (reference sequence). Written as DNA, the CDR3 is TGTGCCAGCAGTTACCCCGACAGGTTCTATGGCTACACCTTC. Translated: CASSYPDRFYGYTF.

The chain couples TRBV10-3 to TRBJ2-3, with 15 bases matching TRBD2. Germline CDR1 ENHRY, CDR2 SYGVKD. The CDR3 contains 16 residues. With 8 bases clipped from V and 1 base from J, the junction kept 4 bases outside the gene matches. The CDR3 DNA is TGTGCCATCGGGACTAGCGGGAGGATTGGCACAGATACGCAGTATTTT. Translation: CAIGTSGRIGTDTQYF.

This clone was seen just once. The chain combines TRBV5-6 with TRBJ1-2; possible D gene TRBD1, 6 bases. This CDR3 has 16 residues. CDR1 is SGHDT, CDR2 YYEEEE, per germline. V was pared by 0 bases and J by 0 bases, with 12 bases between. Here the CDR3 DNA reads TGTGCCAGCAGCTTGGGGGGCAGGGGAGCTAACTATGGCTACACCTTC. It specifies CASSLGGRGANYGYTF.

The CDR3 region has the DNA TGTGCCAGTAGCCGGGGACTTACTCTTCAGTACTTC. Its protein product is CASSRGLTLQYF. V is TRBV19 and J is TRBJ2-4, with D perhaps matching TRBD2 (6 bases). V was pared by 6 bases and J by 11 bases, with 14 bases between. The CDR3 length is 12 residues. CDR1 and CDR2 from the germline V gene are LNHDA and SQIVND (reference sequence).

The J gene is TRBJ2-1, the V gene TRBV6-5, with 9 positions matching TRBD2. Germline CDR1 is MNHEY and CDR2 is SVGAGI. V gave up 5 bases and J gave up 9 bases; unmatched junction bases: 8. The CDR3 runs 14 residues. In DNA, the CDR3 is TGTGCCAGCAGTCAACTAGCGGGCTCGGGTGAGCAGTTCTTC. It specifies CASSQLAGSGEQFF.

The chain links TRBV28 to TRBJ1-3, with a possible D match to TRBD1 (5 bases). V was pared by 8 bases and J by 0 bases, with 11 bases between. This CDR3 comprises 14 residues. Germline CDR1 is MDHEN and CDR2 is SYDVKM. The CDR3 coding sequence is TGTGCCAGCTGGGGGGGATCCTCTGGAAACACCATATATTTT. It translates to CASWGGSSGNTIYF. The full variable domain, completed using reference TRBV28 and TRBJ1-3, is DVKVTQSSRYLVKRTGEKVFLECVQDMDHENMFWYRQDPGLGLRLIYFSYDVKMKEKGDIPEGYSVSREKKERFSLILESASTNQTSMYLCASWGGSSGNTIYFGEGSWLTVV.

The V call is TRBV7-2, the J call TRBJ2-7, with D unresolved. Trimming left V 3 bases short and J 2 bases short, with 5 bases between. The CDR3 totals 12 residues. The germline CDR1 and CDR2 sequences are SGHTA and FQGNSA. CDR3 bases: TGTGCCAGCAGCTTGACCACCTACGAGCAGTACTTC. Amino acids: CASSLTTYEQYF.

This sequence joins TRBV7-9 and TRBJ2-3; 7 nucleotides align to TRBD2. In germline, CDR1 is SEHNR, CDR2 FQNEAQ (reference sequence). J gave up 4 bases and V 1 base, and 5 bases lay outside the gene matches. The CDR3 contains 15 residues. This CDR3 is CASSLGAGVPDTQYF. The CDR3 nucleotides are TGTGCCAGCAGCTTAGGGGCGGGAGTCCCAGATACGCAGTATTTT.

The J gene is TRBJ2-5, the V gene TRBV9, with D tentatively TRBD2 (7 bases). The CDR3 sequence is 15 residues long. V lost 4 bases and J 4 bases, leaving 17 bases between the germline ends. CDR1 SGDLS and CDR2 YYNGEE come from the germline V gene. The CDR3 sequence: CASSRGGRGGETQYF. CDR3 DNA sequence: TGTGCCAGCAGCAGAGGCGGGAGAGGGGGAGAGACCCAGTACTTC.

This clone was seen a single time. This sequence joins TRBV5-1 and TRBJ2-7; D gene ambiguous. Trimming removed 0 bases from V and 1 base from J, with 11 bases in between. Germline CDR1 reads SGHRS; CDR2 reads YFSETQ. This CDR3 has 15 residues. CDR3: CASSLEGSSSYEQYF. DNA for the CDR3: TGCGCCAGCAGCTTGGAAGGGTCTAGTTCCTACGAGCAGTACTTC.

The V gene is TRBV4-1, the J gene TRBJ2-5, with 9 bases aligning to TRBD2. Trimming cost V 0 bases and J 2 bases; bases outside gene matches: 4. Germline CDR1 and CDR2: MGHRA and YSYEKL. CDR3 length: 16 residues. The CDR3 sequence is CASSQDFAGGQETQYF. The CDR3 DNA reads TGCGCCAGCAGCCAAGATTTCGCGGGGGGGCAAGAGACCCAGTACTTC.

This chain links TRBV21-1 with TRBJ2-7. TRBV21-1 is given as a pseudogene. The CDR3 covers 12 residues. The CDR3, as DNA: TGTGCCAGCAGCAACCCCTGCCCCGAGCAGTACTTC. It specifies CASSNPCPEQYF.

V usage is TRBV30 and J usage is TRBJ2-6; TRBD1 matches 8 bases. CDR3 size: 17 residues. Germline CDR1 and CDR2: GTSNPN and SVGIG (reference sequence). Unmatched junction bases numbered 7, after V lost 1 base and J lost 2 bases. The CDR3 reads CAWSADRVHPGANVLTF. The CDR3 nucleotides read TGTGCCTGGAGTGCGGACAGGGTCCATCCTGGGGCCAACGTCCTGACTTTC.

This chain links TRBV5-1 with TRBJ2-1, with D unclear. The V gene's germline CDR1 is SGHRS and CDR2 YFSETQ. The CDR3 is 19 amino acids. With 8 bases removed from V and 3 bases from J, the gap between germline ends came to 30 bases. CDR3 sequence reads: CASGIRLSNAPTVYNEQFF. As DNA, the CDR3 is TGCGCCAGTGGGATCAGGCTTTCTAACGCCCCCACCGTCTACAATGAGCAGTTCTTC.

A word on this clone: Other DNA sequences in this specimen translate into the identical CDR3. V and J are TRBV29-1 and TRBJ2-1; D uncertain. The CDR3 has 10 residues. V gave up 4 bases and J gave up 6 bases, with 4 bases separating them. Germline V CDR1 and CDR2: SQVTM, ANQGSEA. The CDR3 sequence is CSVGGNEQFF. CDR3 nucleotide sequence: TGCAGCGTTGGAGGCAATGAGCAGTTCTTC.

J is TRBJ1-2 and V is TRBV5-4, with 9 bases aligning to TRBD1. Germline values: CDR1 SGHNT, CDR2 YYREEE (reference sequence). The ends lost 1 base at V and 2 bases at J; junction bases unmatched: 9. There are 17 residues in the CDR3. In DNA, the CDR3 is TGTGCCAGCAGCTTGAATGGACAGGGGCCTCAAAACTATGGCTACACCTTC. Encoded protein: CASSLNGQGPQNYGYTF.

V and J are TRBV5-1 and TRBJ2-5, with 8 bases fitting TRBD1. The J call may be wrong; the DNA end is better matched by TRBJ2-7. This CDR3 has 15 residues. Per germline, CDR1 SGHRS and CDR2 YFSETQ. CDR3 in amino acids: CASSLGTGGSYEQYF. The CDR3, as DNA: TGCGCCAGCAGCTTGGGTACAGGGGGCTCCTACGAGCAGTACTTC.

The genes are TRBV19 and TRBJ1-2; 12 bases agree with TRBD1. After removal of 5 bases from V and 4 bases from J, the junction contained 8 bases not matched to a gene. The germline CDR1 and CDR2 sequences are LNHDA and SQIVND (reference sequence). The CDR3 covers 16 residues. This CDR3 reads CASSLSGTGGSYGYTF. Here the CDR3 DNA reads TGTGCCAGTAGTCTTTCCGGGACAGGGGGCTCCTATGGCTACACCTTC.

The gene calls are TRBV6-1 and TRBJ2-7, with TRBD1 identical over 9 bases. This CDR3 has 15 residues. Germline V gene data show CDR1 as MNHNS and CDR2 as SASEGT. V trimming: 10 bases; J trimming: 2 bases; junction bases outside the gene matches: 12. The DNA for the CDR3 is TGTGCCACCCAACTGTTGACAGGGGGGCCCTACGAGCAGTACTTC. This codes for CATQLLTGGPYEQYF.

The chain combines TRBV30 with TRBJ2-7, with 7 nucleotides matching TRBD1. V shed 2 bases and J 5 bases; nucleotides not matched to a gene: 0. The CDR3 is 11 residues long. Per the germline V gene, CDR1 is GTSNPN and CDR2 is SVGIG (reference sequence). The CDR3 sequence: CAWSRGHEQYF. DNA of the CDR3: TGTGCCTGGAGTAGGGGGCACGAGCAGTACTTC.

The CDR3 nucleotides read TGTGCCAGCAGTGAGGTACGGTCGCATGAAAAACTGTTTTTT. Its protein product is CASSEVRSHEKLFF. The gene calls are TRBV2 and TRBJ1-4; D gene ambiguous. Germline loops: CDR1 SNHLY, CDR2 FYNNEI. Trimming took 3 bases from V and 6 from J, leaving 11 bases between them. This CDR3 comprises 14 residues.

The rearrangement joins TRBV7-9 to TRBJ2-3; no clear D gene. CDR3 length: 12 amino acids. Trimming stripped 1 base from V and 6 bases from J, with 5 bases between. The germline V gene has CDR1 SEHNR and CDR2 FQNEAQ (reference sequence). The CDR3 nucleotides read TGTGCCAGCAGCTTAGGGTTCGATACGCAGTATTTT. Its translation is CASSLGFDTQYF.

The chain couples TRBV28 to TRBJ2-5, with 14 bases aligning to TRBD2. With 4 bases clipped from V and 4 bases from J, the junction kept 5 bases outside the gene matches. Per the germline V gene, CDR1 is MDHEN and CDR2 is SYDVKM. The CDR3 has 16 residues. Here the CDR3 DNA reads TGTGCCAGCAGTTCAACGGGACTAGCGGGAGCAGAGACCCAGTACTTC. It encodes CASSSTGLAGAETQYF.

The chain employs TRBV6-1 and TRBJ1-4; the D is unclear. The ends were cut back, 2 bases at V and 6 bases at J, with 10 bases in the middle. The CDR3 is made up of 14 amino acids. From germline, CDR1 is MNHNS and CDR2 SASEGT. The chain's CDR3 is CASSERGFDEKLFF. The CDR3 region has the DNA TGTGCCAGCAGTGAACGTGGGTTTGATGAAAAACTGTTTTTT.